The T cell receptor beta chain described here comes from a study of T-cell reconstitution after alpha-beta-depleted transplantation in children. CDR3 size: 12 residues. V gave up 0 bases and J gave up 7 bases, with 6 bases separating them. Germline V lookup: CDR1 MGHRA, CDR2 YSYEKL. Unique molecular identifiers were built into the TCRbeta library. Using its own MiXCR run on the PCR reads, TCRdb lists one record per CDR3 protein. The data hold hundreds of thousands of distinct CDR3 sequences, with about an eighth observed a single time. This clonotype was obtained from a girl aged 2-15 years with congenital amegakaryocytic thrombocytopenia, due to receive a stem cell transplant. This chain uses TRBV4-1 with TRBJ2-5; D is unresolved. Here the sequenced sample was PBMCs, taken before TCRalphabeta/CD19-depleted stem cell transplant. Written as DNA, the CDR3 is TGCGCCAGCAGCCAAGAAAGTCGGACCCAGTACTTC. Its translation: CASSQESRTQYF.